This T cell receptor (beta chain) comes out of a study of T cells in Graves' hyperthyroidism and ophthalmopathy. Study-wide results and caveats: Model predictions of ophthalmopathy came a median approximately 6 months before onset.

The CDR3 runs 16 residues. The germline gives CDR1 SGHDN, CDR2 FVKESK. V was clipped by 2 bases and J by 3 bases; unmatched bases: 10. Comment on this clonotype: What it binds is not known.

Amplification of TCR beta CDR3 regions used RNA as the template. RT-PCR in the first round (using the HTBI primer set) targeted the TCR CDR3. TCRdb reanalysed the multiplex PCR reads using MiXCR and keeps one entry per CDR3 protein. This table has nearly 600,000 distinct CDR3 sequences, about 14% appearing once. The receptor was derived from a woman younger than 35 with Graves' ophthalmopathy. The sample was blood. The gene calls are TRBV14 and TRBJ2-7; 7 nucleotides align to TRBD1. The CDR3, as DNA: TGTGCCAGCAGCCAACCGACAGGGCTCTCCCTCTACGAGCAGTACTTC. This encodes CASSQPTGLSLYEQYF.